This T cell receptor beta chain was captured in a study of HIV-infected patients and healthy controls. Study-wide points: Healthy control repertoires had roughly threefold more distinct CDR3s than untreated HIV+ repertoires, and higher Shannon diversity.

V was pared by 6 bases and J by 4 bases, with 12 bases between. This CDR3 is 13 amino acids long. Remarks on this clonotype: Its antigen remains unknown.

The repertoire came from unfractionated whole blood and reflected all unsorted peripheral T cells. RNA came from approximately 2.5 ml of peripheral blood. Alpha and beta constant-region primers primed reverse transcription of about 470 ng RNA. Separate chain-specific third strand synthesis with multiplexing indices produced the alpha and beta libraries. TCRdb re-called the 5' RACE reads with MiXCR, one entry per CDR3 protein. This sample has 18,000 or so distinct CDR3 sequences; over 9% occur once, and the top ten carry 11%. This rearrangement joins TRBV12-3 or TRBV12-4 to TRBJ1-2; tentatively, D is TRBD1 (5 bases). This TCR derives from an adult in good health. The sample comprised blood. The CDR3 protein is CASRRTGSYGYTF. Written as DNA, the CDR3 is TGTGCCAGCAGGCGTACAGGATCCTATGGCTACACCTTC.